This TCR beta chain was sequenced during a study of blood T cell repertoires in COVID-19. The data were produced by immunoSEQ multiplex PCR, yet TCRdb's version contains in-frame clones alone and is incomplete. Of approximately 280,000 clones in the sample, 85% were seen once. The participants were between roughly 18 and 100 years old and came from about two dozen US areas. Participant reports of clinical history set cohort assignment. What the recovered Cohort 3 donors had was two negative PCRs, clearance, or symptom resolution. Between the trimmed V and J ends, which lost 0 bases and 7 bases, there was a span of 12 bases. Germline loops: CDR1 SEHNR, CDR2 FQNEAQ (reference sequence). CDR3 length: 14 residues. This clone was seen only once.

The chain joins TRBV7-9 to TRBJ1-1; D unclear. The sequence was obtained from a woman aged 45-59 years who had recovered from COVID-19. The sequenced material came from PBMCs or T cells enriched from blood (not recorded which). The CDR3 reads CASSLAGGQDEAFF. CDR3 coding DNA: TGTGCCAGCAGCTTAGCAGGAGGGCAGGATGAAGCTTTCTTT.